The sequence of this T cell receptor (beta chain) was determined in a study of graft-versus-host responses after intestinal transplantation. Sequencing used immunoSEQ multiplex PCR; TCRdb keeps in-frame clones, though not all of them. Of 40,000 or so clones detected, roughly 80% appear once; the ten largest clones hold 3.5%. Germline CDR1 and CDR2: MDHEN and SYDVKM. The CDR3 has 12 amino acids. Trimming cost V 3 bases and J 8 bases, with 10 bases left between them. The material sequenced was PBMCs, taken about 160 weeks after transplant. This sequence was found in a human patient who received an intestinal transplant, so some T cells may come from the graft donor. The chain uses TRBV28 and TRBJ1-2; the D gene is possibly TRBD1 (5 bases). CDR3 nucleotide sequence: TGTGCCAGCAGTTTGTGGAGGGGAGGCTACACCTTC. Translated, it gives CASSLWRGGYTF.